The 24 T cell receptor beta chains presented below share a single source sample, sequenced in a study of cytomegalovirus exposure and HLA in healthy donors. Primers: 60 Vbeta forward and 13 Jbeta reverse. Here immunoSEQ multiplex PCR was the method, and the copy in TCRdb shows in-frame clones only, minus some. This table holds approximately 120,000 clones, under 80% found once. Sequences were obtained from PBMCs. Source of these receptors: a woman between 50 and 59 years old in good health and CMV-seropositive.

This clone was detected a few times. V gene TRBV27 combines with J gene TRBJ2-7; TRBD2 matches 8 bases. The V and J ends lost 1 base and 2 bases, in that order; junction bases with no gene match: 4. CDR3 size: 15 residues. Germline CDR1 reads MNHEY; CDR2 reads SMNVEV (reference sequence). DNA of the CDR3: TGTGCCAGCAGTTTATGGGGCGGGAGGACCTACGAGCAGTACTTC. This gives the protein CASSLWGGRTYEQYF.

This clone has a handful of counts. This chain uses TRBV5-4 with TRBJ2-2; 11 nucleotides align to TRBD2. The CDR3 runs 15 residues. With 4 bases clipped from V and 3 bases from J, the junction kept 2 bases outside the gene matches. Germline V lookup: CDR1 SGHNT, CDR2 YYREEE (reference sequence). In nucleotides, the CDR3 is TGTGCCAGCAGCAAGGGACTAGCGGACACCGGGGAGCTGTTTTTT. Encoded protein: CASSKGLADTGELFF. The full variable domain, rest sourced from reference TRBV5-4 and TRBJ2-2, is ETGVTQSPTHLIKTRGQQVTLRCSSQSGHNTVSWYQQALGQGPQFIFQYYREEENGRGNFPPRFSGLQFPNYSSELNVNALELDDSALYLCASSKGLADTGELFFGEGSRLTVL.

V is TRBV7-6 and J is TRBJ2-5, with TRBD2 matching 9 bases. V was clipped by 5 bases and J by 5 bases; unmatched bases: 15. The CDR3 totals 17 residues. The germline V gene encodes CDR1 SGHVS and CDR2 FNYEAQ. CDR3 loop: CASSPQGGSGRGETQYF. In DNA, the CDR3 is TGTGCCAGCAGCCCCCAAGGAGGTAGCGGGAGAGGTGAGACCCAGTACTTC.

This clone was recorded only once. This chain joins TRBV5-8 and TRBJ1-2, with D possibly being TRBD1 (6 bases). The CDR3 loop spans 15 amino acids. The V end lost 0 bases, the J end lost 4 bases, and 13 bases lay between the germline ends. Per germline, CDR1 SGHTS and CDR2 YDEGEE. Here the CDR3 DNA reads TGTGCCAGCAGCTTGGAAAGGGACAACCTCTATGGCTACACCTTC. Amino acids: CASSLERDNLYGYTF.

The chain carries TRBV2 and TRBJ1-1, with TRBD1 identical over 7 bases. The CDR3 runs to 14 residues. From germline, CDR1 is SNHLY and CDR2 FYNNEI. V shed 5 bases and J 2 bases; nucleotides not matched to a gene: 5. The CDR3 DNA is TGTGCCAGCAGTTATCAGGGGGGTAACACTGAAGCTTTCTTT. Protein sequence: CASSYQGGNTEAFF.

This chain uses TRBV7-2 with TRBJ2-3, with D possibly TRBD2 on 6 matching bases. Germline assignment: CDR1 SGHTA and CDR2 FQGNSA. This CDR3 contains 15 residues. Trimming pared 5 bases from V and 5 bases from J, leaving 17 bases between. The CDR3 DNA reads as TGTGCCAGCAGCCCTGTTGAGGCGGGAAAAGATACGCAGTATTTT. It specifies CASSPVEAGKDTQYF.

CDR3 coding DNA: TGTGCCAGCAGCCCGGGACAGGGGATAACAGATACGCAGTATTTT. Residues: CASSPGQGITDTQYF. The chain has TRBV7-9 and TRBJ2-3, with 10 bases lining up with TRBD1. Germline values: CDR1 SEHNR, CDR2 FQNEAQ (reference sequence). V shed 5 bases, J shed 3 bases, and the junction held 5 bases outside the gene matches. The CDR3 runs 15 residues.

This clone appeared a few times. The gene calls are TRBV6-5 and TRBJ2-4, with D maybe TRBD2 (6 bases). Trimming removed 4 bases from V and 7 bases from J, with 8 bases in between. Germline-derived CDR1 and CDR2 are MNHEY and SVGAGI. CDR3 size: 12 residues. CDR3 protein: CASSSAGNIQYF. The CDR3 DNA reads as TGTGCCAGCAGTTCCGCGGGGAACATTCAGTACTTC.

The V gene is TRBV5-1, the J gene TRBJ2-5, with 12 positions matching TRBD1. The trim removed 4 bases at V and 4 bases at J, leaving 8 bases unmatched. The CDR3 has 16 residues. Germline assignment: CDR1 SGHRS and CDR2 YFSETQ. The DNA for the CDR3 is TGCGCCAGCAGCGAACCGGGACAGGGGGCTCTAGAGACCCAGTACTTC. This sequence encodes CASSEPGQGALETQYF.

This clone was observed a handful of times. The rearrangement links TRBV29-1 to TRBJ1-5, with D possibly matching TRBD1 (5 bases). Germline CDR1 is SQVTM and CDR2 is ANQGSEA. The germline V and J ends were trimmed by 1 base and 6 bases, with 7 bases remaining between them. The CDR3 contains 12 residues. DNA of the CDR3: TGCAGCGTTGAAGTGGGGGGTCAGCCCCAGCATTTT. It codes for CSVEVGGQPQHF. Looking up the rest from reference TRBV29-1 and TRBJ1-5 gives the full variable domain: SAVISQKPSRDICQRGTSLTIQCQVDSQVTMMFWYRQQPGQSLTLIATANQGSEATYESGFVIDKFPISRPNLTFSTLTVSNMSPEDSSIYLCSVEVGGQPQHFGDGTRLSIL.

The genes are TRBV6-6 and TRBJ1-2; maybe TRBD1 (6 bases). CDR1 is MNHNY and CDR2 is SVGAGI in the germline V gene (reference sequence). The CDR3 is made up of 13 amino acids. V shed 2 bases and J shed 8 bases, with 12 bases lying between them. CDR3 sequence (DNA): TGTGCCAGCAGTTACCCCGGGGGGGCCGGCTACACCTTC. Protein sequence: CASSYPGGAGYTF.

This rearrangement joins TRBV7-9 to TRBJ1-4; 7 bases align to TRBD1. Germline V gene lookup returns CDR1 SEHNR and CDR2 FQNEAQ (reference sequence). The CDR3 has 12 residues. V gave up 4 bases and J gave up 8 bases; unmatched junction bases: 1. The CDR3 here is CASSSGQEKLFF. The CDR3, as DNA: TGTGCCAGCAGCTCGGGACAGGAAAAACTGTTTTTT.

The chain is built from TRBV9 and TRBJ2-1; TRBD2 matches at 13 bases. Trimming removed 4 bases from V and 9 bases from J; junction bases left unmatched: 10. The CDR3 is 16 amino acids. Germline V gene lookup returns CDR1 SGDLS and CDR2 YYNGEE. The CDR3 nucleotides read TGTGCCAGCAGCCCCCGGACTAGCGGGGGAAGAGGTGAGCAGTTCTTC. Its translation is CASSPRTSGGRGEQFF. Filled out from reference TRBV9 and TRBJ2-1, the complete variable domain reads DSGVTQTPKHLITATGQRVTLRCSPRSGDLSVYWYQQSLDQGLQFLIQYYNGEERAKGNILERFSAQQFPDLHSELNLSSLELGDSALYFCASSPRTSGGRGEQFFGPGTRLTVL.

This clone counts as medium-sized. This rearrangement joins TRBV25-1 to TRBJ2-1; 7 bases map to TRBD1. The CDR3 contains 15 residues. V lost 2 bases to trimming and J lost 7 bases; unmatched junction nucleotides: 8. Germline assignment: CDR1 MGHDK and CDR2 SYGVNS. This CDR3 is CASSELGDSRNEQFF. In nucleotides, the CDR3 is TGTGCCAGCAGTGAACTGGGGGACAGTCGGAATGAGCAGTTCTTC.

This clone was seen more than once but under ten times. The V call is TRBV10-3, the J call TRBJ1-2, with TRBD1 matching over 7 bases. V was pared by 0 bases and J by 8 bases, with 6 bases of the junction left unmatched. Germline lookup yields CDR1 ENHRY and CDR2 SYGVKD. The CDR3 is 14 amino acids. The CDR3 DNA reads TGTGCCATCAGTGAGTCGCCAGGGGGAGGCGGCTACACCTTC. Translated, it gives CAISESPGGGGYTF.

The chain employs TRBV10-2 and TRBJ2-7; 7 positions match TRBD1. The CDR3 runs to 14 residues. Losses at the gene ends were 8 bases for V and 6 bases for J; bases not matched to a gene: 13. Looked up from germline, CDR1 is WSHSY and CDR2 is SAAADI. Written as DNA, the CDR3 is TGCGCCAGCGCAGTAGGGGGCTCCTCCCCCGAGCAGTACTTC. Its translation is CASAVGGSSPEQYF.

The chain joins TRBV7-9 to TRBJ1-2; D is undetermined. This CDR3 has 13 amino acids. V lost 5 bases and J lost 2, with 9 bases in between. Germline values: CDR1 SEHNR, CDR2 FQNEAQ (reference sequence). The CDR3 here is CASSRSMNYGYTF. DNA for the CDR3: TGTGCCAGCAGCCGTAGCATGAACTATGGCTACACCTTC.

This sequence joins TRBV9 and TRBJ1-1, with 7 bases matching TRBD1. V lost 4 bases and J lost 4; bases outside the gene matches: 7. CDR1 is SGDLS and CDR2 is YYNGEE in the germline V gene. The CDR3 length is 14 residues. This CDR3 is CASSIAGGSTEAFF. CDR3 bases: TGTGCCAGCAGCATCGCAGGGGGTAGCACTGAAGCTTTCTTT.

This clone was counted only a few times. V usage is TRBV7-8 and J usage is TRBJ2-1; weak D call: TRBD1 (6 bases). V gave up 4 bases and J gave up 6 bases, with 19 bases separating them. Germline assignment: CDR1 SGHVS and CDR2 FQNEAQ. This CDR3 has 16 amino acids. In nucleotides, the CDR3 is TGTGCCAGCAGCTCGACAGGTAAAGCTGCCGGCAATGAGCAGTTCTTC. Amino acid sequence: CASSSTGKAAGNEQFF.

The chain couples TRBV5-1 to TRBJ2-1; 9 nucleotides line up with TRBD2. The CDR3 covers 18 residues. Germline-derived CDR1 and CDR2 are SGHRS and YFSETQ. V lost 4 bases to trimming and J lost 2 bases; unmatched junction nucleotides: 13. The CDR3 region is CASSREARGGRAYNEQFF. The DNA for the CDR3 is TGCGCCAGCAGCCGGGAAGCGCGGGGGGGACGTGCCTACAATGAGCAGTTCTTC.

This chain connects TRBV7-8 to TRBJ2-7; 9 bases fit TRBD2. This CDR3 comprises 16 residues. Germline CDR1 is SGHVS and CDR2 is FQNEAQ. V shed 4 bases and J 4 bases; nucleotides not matched to a gene: 11. The CDR3 protein is CASSSPQRGVEYEQYF. The CDR3 bases are TGTGCCAGCAGCTCACCTCAGCGGGGGGTTGAGTACGAGCAGTACTTC.

The rearrangement links TRBV9 to TRBJ2-5, with 9 bases lining up with TRBD2. J gave up 2 bases and V 0 bases, and 8 bases lay outside the gene matches. The CDR3 totals 17 residues. The germline gives CDR1 SGDLS, CDR2 YYNGEE. CDR3 sequence (DNA): TGTGCCAGCAGCGTAGAGGGGGGGCTAGCGGGACAAGAGACCCAGTACTTC. Its translation is CASSVEGGLAGQETQYF.

J is TRBJ2-5 and V is TRBV6-5, with 7 bases aligning to TRBD1. The CDR3 covers 14 residues. Germline CDR1 MNHEY, CDR2 SVGAGI. V shed 5 bases, J shed 2 bases, and the junction held 5 bases outside the gene matches. The CDR3 region has the DNA TGTGCCAGCAGTACCGACAGGGCTCAAGAGACCCAGTACTTC. Translated, it gives CASSTDRAQETQYF.

This chain joins TRBV7-3 and TRBJ2-5, with 9 bases aligning to TRBD1. The end of the DNA fits TRBJ2-7 better, so the J call may be wrong. The germline CDR1 and CDR2 sequences are SGHTA and FQGTGA. CDR3 length: 16 amino acids. The CDR3 loop reads CASRPTGGWSSYEQYF. As DNA, the CDR3 is TGTGCCAGCAGACCCACAGGGGGCTGGAGCTCCTACGAGCAGTACTTC.